Given below is one T cell receptor (beta chain) in context. The entry originates in a study of blood T cell repertoires in COVID-19. Study context: Samples of COVID-19 (acute and convalescent) were obtained from the United States, Italy and Spain. In each case, the material was cDNA or gDNA derived from T cells, B-cell-depleted T cells, or PBMCs.

Clones were sequenced by immunoSEQ multiplex PCR, and TCRdb holds only the in-frame ones, with some missing. The sample lists some 240,000 clones; around 81% were seen once. CDR1 is SGDLS and CDR2 is YYNGEE in the germline V gene. V lost 0 bases and J 3 bases, leaving 12 bases between the germline ends. This CDR3 has 15 residues. The sequencing sample was made of peripheral blood. V and J are TRBV9 and TRBJ1-2; tentatively, D is TRBD1 (6 bases). This receptor was identified in a human donor in a cohort sampled during active COVID-19. This CDR3 reads CASSVGAGADYGYTF. CDR3 coding DNA: TGTGCCAGCAGCGTAGGGGCGGGGGCCGACTATGGCTACACCTTC.